These T cell receptor beta chains were read from a single sample in a study of T cell changes during pregnancy in multiple sclerosis. TCRdb keeps only in-frame clones here, not all; method: immunoSEQ multiplex PCR. Here the sample spans fewer than 45,000 clones, roughly nine tenths being singletons. Sequenced here: CD4+ T cells from peripheral blood mononuclear cells, sampled in the third trimester of pregnancy. Receptors originate from a female donor in good health, enrolled as a control in a pregnancy study. Both conserved end residues are part of each CDR3. The order of the fields is J gene, V gene, CDR3 protein.

>TRBJ2-5|TRBV6-5
CASSSGTFQETQYF
>TRBJ2-2|TRBV12-2
CASPNWGGRGTGELFF
>TRBJ2-1|TRBV4-2
CASSQARDTSSYNEQFF
>TRBJ1-2|TRBV27
CASKNSWGDYGYTF
>TRBJ2-7|TRBV2
CASSLVYEQYF
>TRBJ2-5|TRBV19
CASSPQGFRETQYF
>TRBJ1-2|TRBV19
CASIDRDGYTF
>TRBJ2-1|TRBV29-1
CSAGRLAGDNEQFF
>TRBJ2-7|TRBV20-1
CSASDRDEQYF
>TRBJ1-3|TRBV7-9
CASTSSSNTIYF
>TRBJ2-7|TRBV19
CASSAAGRGYEQYF
>TRBJ2-7|TRBV5-8
CASSSHGDSYEQYF
>TRBJ2-7|TRBV7-2
CASSFGPSYEQYF
>TRBJ2-7|TRBV27
CASSPGIGRAWEQYF
>TRBJ2-3|TRBV7-2
CASSSEVTQYF
>TRBJ1-2|TRBV28
CASTQRGGPGYTF
>TRBJ1-2|TRBV9
CASSEQGAGYGYTF
>TRBJ2-1|TRBV28
CASSLRGIYNEQFF
>TRBJ2-1|TRBV5-1
CASSLLLGADEQFF
>.|TRBV4-3
CASSQDGRLNEQYF
>TRBJ1-5|TRBV5-6
CASSNGEASQPQHF
>TRBJ2-7|TRBV28
CASREGQGFYEQYF
>TRBJ1-1|TRBV10-2
CASRGTGTEAFF
>TRBJ2-5|TRBV14
CASSLSGKGSRETQYF
>TRBJ2-2|TRBV7-9
CASSFASGGPSGELFF
>TRBJ1-2|TRBV30
CAWKPTADYGYTF
>TRBJ1-2|TRBV7-9
CASSLVQGYGYTF
>TRBJ2-5|TRBV7-9
CASSRLAGGRETQYF
>TRBJ1-3|TRBV19
CASTATRVSGNTIYF
>TRBJ2-1|TRBV5-4
CASSLDDGARYEQFF
>TRBJ1-1|TRBV7-2
CASSPTANTEAFF
>TRBJ2-1|TRBV9
CASSPQAGSYNEQFF
>TRBJ2-7|TRBV18
CASSRHPPRTGTYEQYF
>TRBJ2-7|TRBV6-1
CASSDQPTGSYEQYF
>TRBJ2-1|TRBV7-3
CASSLVRGGVNEQFF
>TRBJ1-2|TRBV15
CATSRDRGWNSGGYTF
>TRBJ1-5|TRBV28
CAMTYAGSNQPQHF
>TRBJ2-3|TRBV7-9
CASSFETDTQYF
>TRBJ2-7|TRBV18
CASSPDRTSYEQYF
>TRBJ2-3|TRBV4-3
CASSQRQGATDTQYF
>TRBJ1-4|TRBV5-1
CASSLVVGGGPREKLFF
>TRBJ1-1|TRBV28
CASRGRYGAFF
>TRBJ2-1|TRBV6-5
CASREGVGEQFF
>TRBJ1-1|TRBV6-6
CASSLTGNEAFF
>TRBJ2-7|TRBV6-5
CASSYSVTGAYEQYF
>TRBJ2-3|TRBV16
CASSQSDMGLDTQYF
>TRBJ2-7|TRBV30
CAWSGGLAGAEQYF
>TRBJ2-7|TRBV7-8
CASSSLTGQPYEQYF
>TRBJ1-3|TRBV6-5
CASSYQQGRGNTIYF
>TRBJ2-5|TRBV10-3
CATTGVGETQYF
>TRBJ2-6|TRBV4-2
CASSEGQGSGANVLTF
>TRBJ1-1|TRBV6-1
CASSEAGTGNGEAFF
>TRBJ1-1|TRBV5-5
CASSRQGNTEAFF
>TRBJ1-2|TRBV5-6
CASSLTGFSYGYTF